What follows is one T cell receptor beta chain and its context. The CDR3 runs to 13 residues. Per germline, CDR1 SEHNR and CDR2 FQNEAQ (reference sequence). Trimming stripped 8 bases from V and 5 bases from J, with 15 bases between. For TCRbeta, the library was prepared with unique molecular identifiers. TCRdb processed the PCR reads anew with MiXCR; each CDR3 protein has one entry. The table shows about 240,000 distinct CDR3 sequences, with roughly 26% occurring only once. This specimen comes from a study of T-cell reconstitution after alpha-beta-depleted transplantation in children. The chain uses TRBV7-9 and TRBJ2-5; D is perhaps TRBD2 (6 bases). The TCR originated in a girl aged 2 to 9 with Fanconi anemia, due to receive a stem cell transplant. The sequences come from PBMCs, collected before TCRalphabeta/CD19-depleted stem cell transplant. The CDR3 DNA is TGTGCCAGCCAATGGAGGGATAGCGAGACCCAGTACTTC. It codes for CASQWRDSETQYF.